A selection of T cell receptor beta chains follows, all from one sample in a study of blood T cells in healthy people across ages. TCRdb passed the 5' RACE reads through MiXCR, listing each CDR3 protein once. The top ten clones hold roughly 23% of a sample with around 2 million distinct CDR3 sequences, roughly two fifths of them seen once. Sequenced sample: blood. Every receptor here comes from a human donor in good health. Each CDR3 is given with its conserved first and last residue. Fields, in order: D gene, J gene, V gene, clone size, CDR3 DNA, CDR3 protein. A D gene is named only where the DNA matches it firmly. Some rows mark clone size as missing; the rest say once, few, many or name a class of expanded clone.

. TRBJ2-3 TRBV20-1 . TGCAGTGCTTATAGAGCGGGTCTTGAAGATACGCAGTATTTT CSAYRAGLEDTQYF
. TRBJ2-5 TRBV28 . TGTGCCAGCAGTTTATACCCCCGGGACCCGGGCAGGGACAATGAGCAGTACTTC CASSLYPRDPGRDNEQYF
TRBD1 TRBJ1-1 TRBV7-9 few TGTGCCAGCAGCTTCGTGACAGGGGACACTGAAGCTTTCTTT CASSFVTGDTEAFF
. TRBJ2-5 TRBV18 few TGTGCCACCGACATTACAGGGAATCCAGGGGAGACCCAGTACTTC CATDITGNPGETQYF
. TRBJ1-5 TRBV6-1 . TGTGCCAGCAGTGCTCCACCCGGGGCTCGGGGCAATCAGCCCCAGCATTTT CASSAPPGARGNQPQHF
. TRBJ2-7 TRBV3-1 . TGTGCCAGCAGCCAAGAATCGGGAAACCGAGGTACCCAGTACTTC CASSQESGNRGTQYF
. TRBJ2-3 TRBV7-8 few TGTGCCAGCAGCGAAGTAATGTCAGGGTGGAATACGCAGTATTTT CASSEVMSGWNTQYF
. TRBJ2-3 TRBV6-1 few TGTGCCAGCGGAATTAGCCTTAACACAGATACGCAGTATTTT CASGISLNTDTQYF
. TRBJ1-1 TRBV29-1 once TGCAGCGTTGATAGGGGAACGTTGGGTGAAGCTTTCTTT CSVDRGTLGEAFF
. TRBJ2-1 TRBV7-9 . TGTGCCAGCAGCCCCAGAATAAGCGCGTTTGGGAATGAGCAGTTCTTC CASSPRISAFGNEQFF
. TRBJ1-1 TRBV11-3 few TGTGCCAGCAGCTTCGGGCTGGGATGGGACACTGAAGCTTTCTTT CASSFGLGWDTEAFF
TRBD1 TRBJ2-3 TRBV5-1 . TGCGCCAGCAGCTCCCCGGGACAGCCCAGGGATACGCAGTATTTT CASSSPGQPRDTQYF
. TRBJ2-5 TRBV12-5 . TGTGCTAGTGGTTTGGACAGGGGAGGCCAAGAGACCCAGTACTTC CASGLDRGGQETQYF
TRBD2 TRBJ2-5 TRBV29-1 . TGCAGCGTTCGCCTAGCGGGGGGCTCAGAGCAGTACTTC CSVRLAGGSEQYF
. TRBJ1-5 TRBV4-1 many TGCGCCAGCAGCCAAGGCTTCATCGGGGGGGGCCAGCCCCAGCATTTT CASSQGFIGGGQPQHF
. TRBJ2-1 TRBV20-1 . TGCAGTGCTAGAGGAGGGACTTCCGGGGGATACAATGAGCAGTTCTTC CSARGGTSGGYNEQFF
TRBD2 TRBJ2-5 TRBV7-6 few TGTGCCGGATCAGTAGCGGGCCAAGAGACCCAGTACTTC CAGSVAGQETQYF
. TRBJ2-3 TRBV7-2 . TGTGCCAGCAGCTTAGACGGGCGCAGGGGAACAGATACGCAGTATTTT CASSLDGRRGTDTQYF
TRBD2 TRBJ2-3 TRBV12-3/TRBV12-4 . TGTGCCACCGCTACTACTAGCGGGGGCACAGATACGCAGTATTTT CATATTSGGTDTQYF
TRBD1 TRBJ2-3 TRBV20-1 . TGCAGTGCAATCGATCCGGGACAGGGGGCAGATACGCAGTATTTT CSAIDPGQGADTQYF
. TRBJ2-3 TRBV28 few TGTGCCAGCAGTCCCCCCCCAGGGGCCCGAGATACGCAGTATTTT CASSPPPGARDTQYF
TRBD1 TRBJ2-1 TRBV6-2/TRBV6-3 once TGTGCCAGCAGTCAGGACAGGGAGAGCTCCTACAATGAGCAGTTCTTC CASSQDRESSYNEQFF
TRBD1 TRBJ1-2 TRBV4-1 . TGCGCCAGCAGCCAAGTGCAGGGGGATGGCTATGGCTACACCTTC CASSQVQGDGYGYTF
. TRBJ2-7 TRBV14 once TGTGCCAGCAGCCAAGATCTAACCAGATCCTACGAGCAGAACTTC CASSQDLTRSYEQNF
TRBD1 TRBJ1-1 TRBV29-1 . TGCAGCGTGACTCGGGACAGGGGACCTGAAGCTTTCTTT CSVTRDRGPEAFF
. TRBJ2-1 TRBV29-1 once TGCAGCATGTTAGGGGGCTCCTACAATGAGCAGTTCTTC CSMLGGSYNEQFF
. TRBJ2-3 TRBV6-6 . TGTGCCAGCAGCCCCGGCGGGGGCGGGGGATCAGATACGCAGTATTTT CASSPGGGGGSDTQYF
. TRBJ2-2 TRBV9 . TGTGCCAGCAGCGTAGGCCGAAAGGTGAACACCGGGGAGCTGTTTTTT CASSVGRKVNTGELFF
. TRBJ2-5 TRBV29-1 many TGCAGCGTTGGGTTCCAAGAGACCCAGTACTTC CSVGFQETQYF
TRBD1 TRBJ1-4 TRBV5-6 . TGTGCCAGCAGCTTTCGGACAGGGGGCTCTAATGAAAAACTGTTTTTT CASSFRTGGSNEKLFF
. TRBJ1-2 TRBV7-9 . TGTGCCAGCAGCTTTTCAGGGGATGGGGATACCACCTTC CASSFSGDGDTTF
. TRBJ1-2 TRBV11-2 few TGTGCCAGCAGCCCTCAGGGGAGTGGGAACTATGGCTACACCTTC CASSPQGSGNYGYTF
. TRBJ1-2 TRBV12-3/TRBV12-4 . TGTGCCAGCAGTTTAAAGACTCAGAGGTCGAGAGGCTATGGCTGCACCTTC CASSLKTQRSRGYGCTF
TRBD1 TRBJ1-2 TRBV20-1 few TGCAGTGCTAACAGGGGGCGCAAAGATAGGGGGGGTGGCTACACCTTC CSANRGRKDRGGGYTF
. TRBJ1-1 TRBV27 . TGTGCCAGCAGTTTACTGGGGATCAGCACTGAAGCTTTCTTT CASSLLGISTEAFF
TRBD2 TRBJ2-7 TRBV20-1 few TGCAGTGCTGGACTAGCGGGGGTCTACTCCTACGAGCAGTACTTC CSAGLAGVYSYEQYF
. TRBJ2-1 TRBV7-2 few TGTGCCAGCAGCTTAGACGGGGGAGGCAATTTTAATGAGCAGTTCTTC CASSLDGGGNFNEQFF
TRBD1 TRBJ1-6 TRBV4-3 . TGCGCCAGCAACCAACCTGACAGGGAGCCTAATTCACCCCTCCACTTT CASNQPDREPNSPLHF
. TRBJ1-4 TRBV7-9 once TGTGCCAGCAGTCCCCGGGGGCGCCAAAAACTGTTTTTT CASSPRGRQKLFF
. TRBJ1-2 TRBV28 . TGTGCCAGCAGTGACCCCCAGGGCAGGGCCCAGCCTAACTATGGCTACACCTTC CASSDPQGRAQPNYGYTF
. TRBJ2-1 TRBV3-1 few TGTGCCAGCAGCCAAGATTGGGTGGGTGAGCAGTTCTTC CASSQDWVGEQFF
TRBD1 TRBJ1-2 TRBV29-1 few TGCAGCGTTGAAGAGGGACAGGGGAACTATGGCTACACCTTC CSVEEGQGNYGYTF
TRBD2 TRBJ2-1 TRBV20-1 few TGCAGTGCTAGAGATAGATTAGCGGGGGGGCCGGAGCAGTTCTTC CSARDRLAGGPEQFF
. TRBJ2-4 TRBV7-8 few TGTGCCAGCACCCTGGGGGCAGGGGAGCAGTACTTC CASTLGAGEQYF
. TRBJ2-5 TRBV18 . TGTGCCAGCTCACCGCTGGGACTTCAAGAGACCCAGTACTTC CASSPLGLQETQYF
. TRBJ2-1 TRBV20-1 . TGCAGTGCTAGAGAGTTAGAGGGGTACTCCTACAATGAGCAGTTCTTC CSARELEGYSYNEQFF
TRBD1 TRBJ2-5 TRBV20-1 . TGCAGTGCTAGGTTACAGGGGGTTGGGGAGACCCAGTACTTC CSARLQGVGETQYF
TRBD1 TRBJ1-2 TRBV4-1 . TGCGCCAGCAGCCAACCGGGACAGCGATTTAATGGCTACACCTTC CASSQPGQRFNGYTF
. TRBJ2-3 TRBV5-5 . TGTGTCAGCAGCTTGACAGGTTCAGATACGCAGTATTTT CVSSLTGSDTQYF
TRBD1 TRBJ2-1 TRBV6-5 once TGTGCCAGCAGTGACGACAGGGGGCGGCATGAGCAGTTCTTC CASSDDRGRHEQFF
TRBD1 TRBJ2-7 TRBV7-2 . TGTGCCAGCAGCTTAGATGGGGGACAGGGGGCCGGTCGCGAGCAGTACTTC CASSLDGGQGAGREQYF
TRBD1 TRBJ1-4 TRBV6-6 . TGTGCCAGCAGCCACGGGACAGAGGATGAAAAACTGTTTTTT CASSHGTEDEKLFF
. TRBJ1-3 TRBV4-3 . TGCGCCAGCAGCCAAGACCGACGGTTCTCTGGAAACACCATATATTTT CASSQDRRFSGNTIYF
TRBD1 TRBJ1-2 TRBV7-9 . TGTGCCAGCAGCAAAAACCTCAAAGGGACAGGGTTCGGCTACACCTTC CASSKNLKGTGFGYTF
TRBD2 TRBJ2-7 TRBV5-6 . TGTACCAGCAGCTGGACCGGCGGGGGCGAGCAGTACTTC CTSSWTGGGEQYF